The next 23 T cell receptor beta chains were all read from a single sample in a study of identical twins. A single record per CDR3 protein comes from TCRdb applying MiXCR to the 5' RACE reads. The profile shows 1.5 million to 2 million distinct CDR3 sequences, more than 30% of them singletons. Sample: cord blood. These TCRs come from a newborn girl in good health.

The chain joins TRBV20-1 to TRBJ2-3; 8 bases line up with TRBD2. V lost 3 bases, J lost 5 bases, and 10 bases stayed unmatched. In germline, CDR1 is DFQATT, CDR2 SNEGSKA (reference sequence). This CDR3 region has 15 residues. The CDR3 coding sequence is TGCAGTGCTAGTGATAGCGGGATAGGGGGAGATACGCAGTATTTT. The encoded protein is CSASDSGIGGDTQYF.

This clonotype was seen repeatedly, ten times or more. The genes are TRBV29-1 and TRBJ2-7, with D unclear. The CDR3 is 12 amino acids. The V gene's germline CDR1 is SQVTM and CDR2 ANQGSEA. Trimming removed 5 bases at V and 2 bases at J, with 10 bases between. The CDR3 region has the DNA TGCAGCGTTATTAGAGCCCCCTACGAGCAGTACTTC. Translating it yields CSVIRAPYEQYF.

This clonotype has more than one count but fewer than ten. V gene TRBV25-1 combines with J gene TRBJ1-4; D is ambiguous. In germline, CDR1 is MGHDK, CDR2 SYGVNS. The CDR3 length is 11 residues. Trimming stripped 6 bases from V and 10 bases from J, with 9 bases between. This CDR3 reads CASSRTGKLFF. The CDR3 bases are TGTGCCAGCAGCCGGACCGGAAAACTGTTTTTT.

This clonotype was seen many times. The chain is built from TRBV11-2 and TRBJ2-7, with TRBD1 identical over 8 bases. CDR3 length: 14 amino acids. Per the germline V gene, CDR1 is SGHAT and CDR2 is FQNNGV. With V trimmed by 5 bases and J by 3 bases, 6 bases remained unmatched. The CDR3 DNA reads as TGTGCCAGCAGCATGACAGGGGCGATCTACGAGCAGTACTTC. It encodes CASSMTGAIYEQYF.

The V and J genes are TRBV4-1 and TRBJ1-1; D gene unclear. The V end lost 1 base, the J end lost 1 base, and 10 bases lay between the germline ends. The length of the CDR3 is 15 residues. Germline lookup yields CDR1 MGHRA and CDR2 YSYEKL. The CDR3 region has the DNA TGCGCCAGCAGCCAAGCGTTCTTGGCGAACACTGAAGCTTTCTTT. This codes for CASSQAFLANTEAFF.

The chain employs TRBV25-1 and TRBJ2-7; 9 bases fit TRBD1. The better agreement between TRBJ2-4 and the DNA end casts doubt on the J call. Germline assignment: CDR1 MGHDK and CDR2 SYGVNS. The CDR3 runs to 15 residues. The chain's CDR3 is CASGRTGTGMNIQYF. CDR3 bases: TGTGCCAGCGGCCGAACAGGGACAGGGATGAACATTCAGTACTTC.

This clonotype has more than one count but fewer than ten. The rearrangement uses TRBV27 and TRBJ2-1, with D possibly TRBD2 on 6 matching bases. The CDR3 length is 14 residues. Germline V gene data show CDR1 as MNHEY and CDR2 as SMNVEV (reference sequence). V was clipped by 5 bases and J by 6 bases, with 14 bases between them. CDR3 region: CASSIMTRTNEQFF. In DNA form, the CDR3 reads TGTGCCAGCAGTATTATGACTAGAACCAATGAGCAGTTCTTC.

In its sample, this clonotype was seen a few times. The DNA for the CDR3 is TGTGCCAGCAGCTTAACGCCCCCTTACGGCGTTAACTCGGGAGAGCAGTACTTC. It translates to CASSLTPPYGVNSGEQYF. This chain connects TRBV7-2 to TRBJ2-7; tentatively, D is TRBD2 (5 bases). Germline V lookup: CDR1 SGHTA, CDR2 FQGNSA. The CDR3 totals 18 residues. V lost 2 bases and J lost 7, with 27 bases in between.

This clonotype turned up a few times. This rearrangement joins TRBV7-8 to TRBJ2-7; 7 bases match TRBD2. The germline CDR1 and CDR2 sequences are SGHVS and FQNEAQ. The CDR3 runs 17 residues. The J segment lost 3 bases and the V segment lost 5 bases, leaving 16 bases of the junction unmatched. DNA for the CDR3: TGTGCCAGCAGCAGATCGGCCCAAGCGGGACGAGTCTACGAGCAGTACTTC. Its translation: CASSRSAQAGRVYEQYF.

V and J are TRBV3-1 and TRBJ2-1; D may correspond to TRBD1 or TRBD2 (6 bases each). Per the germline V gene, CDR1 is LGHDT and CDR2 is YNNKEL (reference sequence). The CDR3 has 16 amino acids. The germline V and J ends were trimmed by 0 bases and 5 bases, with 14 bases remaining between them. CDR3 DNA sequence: TGTGCCAGCAGCCAAGATAAGGGGGGCCTGGACAATGAGCAGTTCTTC. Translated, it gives CASSQDKGGLDNEQFF.

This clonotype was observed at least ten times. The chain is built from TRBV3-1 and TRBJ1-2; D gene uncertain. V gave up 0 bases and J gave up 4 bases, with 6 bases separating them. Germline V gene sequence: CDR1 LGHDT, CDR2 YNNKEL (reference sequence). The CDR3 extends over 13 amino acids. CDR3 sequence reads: CASSQDWGYGYTF. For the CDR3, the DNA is TGTGCCAGCAGCCAAGATTGGGGCTATGGCTACACCTTC.

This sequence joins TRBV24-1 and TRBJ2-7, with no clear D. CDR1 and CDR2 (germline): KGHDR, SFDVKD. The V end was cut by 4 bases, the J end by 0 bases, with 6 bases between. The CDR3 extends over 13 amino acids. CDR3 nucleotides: TGTGCCACCAGTGAATGGGACTCCTACGAGCAGTACTTC. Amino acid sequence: CATSEWDSYEQYF.

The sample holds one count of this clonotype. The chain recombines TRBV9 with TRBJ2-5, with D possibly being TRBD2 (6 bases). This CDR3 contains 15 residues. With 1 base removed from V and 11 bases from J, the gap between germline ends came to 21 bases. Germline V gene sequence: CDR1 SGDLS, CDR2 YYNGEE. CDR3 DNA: TGTGCCAGCAGCGTATTTGCGGGACCTCACAATGAGCAGTACTTC. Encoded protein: CASSVFAGPHNEQYF.

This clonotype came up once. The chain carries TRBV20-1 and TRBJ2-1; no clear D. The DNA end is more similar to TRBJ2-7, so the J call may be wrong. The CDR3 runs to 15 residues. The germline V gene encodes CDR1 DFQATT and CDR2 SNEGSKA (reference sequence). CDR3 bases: TGCAGTGCCAGGATAGGTGCGAGCTCCTACAATGAGCAGTACTTC. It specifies CSARIGASSYNEQYF.

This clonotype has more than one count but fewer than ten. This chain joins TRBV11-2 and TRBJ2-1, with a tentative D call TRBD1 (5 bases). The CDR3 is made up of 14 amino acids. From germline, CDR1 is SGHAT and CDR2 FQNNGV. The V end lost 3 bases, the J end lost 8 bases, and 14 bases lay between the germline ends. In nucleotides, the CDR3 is TGTGCCAGCAGCTTGTACGTACAAGGGGATGAGCAGTTCTTC. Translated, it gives CASSLYVQGDEQFF.

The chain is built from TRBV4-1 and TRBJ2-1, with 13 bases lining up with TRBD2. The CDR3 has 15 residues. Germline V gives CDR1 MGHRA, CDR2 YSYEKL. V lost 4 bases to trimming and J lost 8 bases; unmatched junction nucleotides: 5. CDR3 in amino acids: CASSPLGLAGDEQFF. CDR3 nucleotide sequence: TGCGCCAGCAGCCCACTTGGACTAGCGGGGGATGAGCAGTTCTTC.

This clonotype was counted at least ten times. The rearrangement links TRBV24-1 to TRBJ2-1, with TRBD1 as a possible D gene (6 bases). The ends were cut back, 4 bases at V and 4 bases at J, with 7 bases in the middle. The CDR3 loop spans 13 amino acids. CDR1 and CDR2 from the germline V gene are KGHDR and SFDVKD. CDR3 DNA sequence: TGTGCCACCAGTGACCAGGGGTACAATGAGCAGTTCTTC. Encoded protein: CATSDQGYNEQFF.

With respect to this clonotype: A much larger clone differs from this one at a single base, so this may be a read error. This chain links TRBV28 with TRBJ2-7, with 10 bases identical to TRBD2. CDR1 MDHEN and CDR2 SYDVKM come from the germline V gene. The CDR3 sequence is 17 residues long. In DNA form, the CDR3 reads TGTGCCGGCAGTTTAAGGCTAGCGGGGGCATTATCCTACGAGCAGTACTTC. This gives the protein CAGSLRLAGALSYEQYF.

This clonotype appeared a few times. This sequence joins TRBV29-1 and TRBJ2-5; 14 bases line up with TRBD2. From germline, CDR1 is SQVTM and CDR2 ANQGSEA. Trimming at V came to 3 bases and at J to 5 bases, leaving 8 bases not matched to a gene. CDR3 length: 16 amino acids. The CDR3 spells CSVDLTSGRVSETQYF. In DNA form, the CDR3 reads TGCAGCGTTGATCTGACTAGCGGGAGGGTTTCGGAGACCCAGTACTTC.

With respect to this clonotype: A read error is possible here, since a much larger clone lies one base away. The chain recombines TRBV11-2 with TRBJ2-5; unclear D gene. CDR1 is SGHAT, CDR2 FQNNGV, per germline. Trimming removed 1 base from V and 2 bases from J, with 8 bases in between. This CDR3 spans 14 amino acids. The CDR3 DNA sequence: TGTGCCAGCAGCTTAGTTGTTAGGCAAGAGACCCAGTACTTC. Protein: CASSLVVRQETQYF.

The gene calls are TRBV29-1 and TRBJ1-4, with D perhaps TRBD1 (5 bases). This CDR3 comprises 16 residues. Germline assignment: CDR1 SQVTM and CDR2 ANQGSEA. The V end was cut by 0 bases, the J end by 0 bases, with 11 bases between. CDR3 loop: CSVEDPWGTTNEKLFF. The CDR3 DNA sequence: TGCAGCGTTGAAGACCCGTGGGGGACAACTAATGAAAAACTGTTTTTT.

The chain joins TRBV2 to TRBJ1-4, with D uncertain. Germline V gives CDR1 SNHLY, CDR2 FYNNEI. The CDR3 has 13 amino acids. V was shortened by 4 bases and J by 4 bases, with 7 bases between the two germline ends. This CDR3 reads CASSGTNNEKLFF. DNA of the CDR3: TGTGCCAGCAGTGGCACAAATAATGAAAAACTGTTTTTT. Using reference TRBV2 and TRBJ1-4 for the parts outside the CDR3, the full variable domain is EPEVTQTPSHQVTQMGQEVILRCVPISNHLYFYWYRQILGQKVEFLVSFYNNEISEKSEIFDDQFSVERPDGSNFTLKIRSTKLEDSAMYFCASSGTNNEKLFFGSGTQLSVL.

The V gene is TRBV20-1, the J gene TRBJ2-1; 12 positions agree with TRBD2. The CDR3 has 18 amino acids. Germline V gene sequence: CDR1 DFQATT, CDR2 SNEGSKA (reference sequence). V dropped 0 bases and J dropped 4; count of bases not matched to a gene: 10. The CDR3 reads CSARDLLAGGQLYNEQFF. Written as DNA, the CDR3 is TGCAGTGCTAGAGATCTCCTAGCGGGGGGGCAGTTATACAATGAGCAGTTCTTC.